A single sample is the source of the 31 T cell receptor beta chains below, sequenced in a study of blood T cell repertoires in COVID-19. Sequencing used immunoSEQ multiplex PCR; TCRdb keeps in-frame clones, though not all of them. Altogether roughly 440,000 clones are present, around 88% being singletons, with the ten largest covering around 12%. The sequencing sample was made of peripheral blood. These receptors all come from a woman between 45 and 65 years old with COVID-19, enrolled during active disease.

This chain uses TRBV9 with TRBJ1-4; weak D call: TRBD1 (6 bases). This CDR3 has 14 amino acids. Germline V gives CDR1 SGDLS, CDR2 YYNGEE. Trimming left V 3 bases short and J 6 bases short, with 12 bases between. CDR3 protein: CASSASGVDEKLFF. The CDR3 nucleotides read TGTGCCAGCAGCGCGTCAGGGGTCGATGAAAAACTGTTTTTT.

This clone was detected once. The chain employs TRBV29-1 and TRBJ1-1, with D perhaps TRBD1 (6 bases). The ends were cut back, 7 bases at V and 6 bases at J, with 12 bases in the middle. This CDR3 has 11 amino acids. CDR1 and CDR2 from the germline V gene are SQVTM and ANQGSEA. The CDR3 nucleotides read TGCAGCGCGAGGGACATGCCTGAAGCTTTCTTT. Translating it yields CSARDMPEAFF.

This clone was detected a few times. The chain uses TRBV4-1 and TRBJ1-5; tentative D call: TRBD1 (5 bases). Germline CDR1 and CDR2: MGHRA and YSYEKL. Trimming took 4 bases from V and 2 from J, leaving 24 bases between them. This CDR3 contains 19 residues. The CDR3: CASSPMTVSPGRGNQPQHF. DNA for the CDR3: TGCGCCAGCAGCCCAATGACAGTTTCCCCCGGGAGAGGCAATCAGCCCCAGCATTTT.

The CDR3: CATSGPGQGRTQYF. The CDR3 bases are TGTGCCACCAGTGGGCCGGGACAGGGGCGTACGCAGTATTTT. The chain employs TRBV24-1 and TRBJ2-3; 10 nucleotides line up with TRBD1. Germline trimming cut 5 bases from V and 8 bases from J; bases unmatched to any gene: 6. CDR1 and CDR2 (germline): KGHDR, SFDVKD. This CDR3 is 14 amino acids long.

J is TRBJ1-6 and V is TRBV7-8; D is unresolved. Trimming cost V 5 bases and J 7 bases, with 15 bases left between them. Germline loops: CDR1 SGHVS, CDR2 FQNEAQ. This CDR3 has 15 residues. This chain's CDR3 is CASSPFAGGNSPLHF. DNA for the CDR3: TGTGCCAGCAGCCCCTTCGCAGGAGGGAATTCACCCCTCCACTTT.

The chain couples TRBV30 to TRBJ1-5, with D hard to call. V lost 2 bases and J 5 bases, leaving 10 bases between the germline ends. The germline CDR1 and CDR2 sequences are GTSNPN and SVGIG (reference sequence). The CDR3 covers 13 residues. The CDR3 DNA follows: TGTGCCTGGAGTATGGCAGAAGATCAGCCCCAGCATTTT. It yields the protein CAWSMAEDQPQHF. Full variable domain (missing parts from reference TRBV30 and TRBJ1-5): SQTIHQWPATLVQPVGSPLSLECTVEGTSNPNLYWYRQAAGRGLQLLFYSVGIGQISSEVPQNLSASRPQDRQFILSSKKLLLSDSGFYLCAWSMAEDQPQHFGDGTRLSIL.

The CDR3 sequence is CASTGTGRYYGYTF. Written as DNA, the CDR3 is TGTGCCAGTACCGGGACAGGACGATACTATGGCTACACCTTC. This chain links TRBV28 with TRBJ1-2; TRBD1 matches at 8 bases. Germline trimming cut 9 bases from V and 3 bases from J; bases unmatched to any gene: 9. There are 14 residues in the CDR3. Germline loops: CDR1 MDHEN, CDR2 SYDVKM.

The chain couples TRBV7-8 to TRBJ2-1; tentative D call: TRBD2 (6 bases). V dropped 4 bases and J dropped 9 bases, with 13 bases sitting between them. The CDR3 covers 13 residues. The germline CDR1 and CDR2 sequences are SGHVS and FQNEAQ. CDR3 nucleotide sequence: TGTGCCAGCAGCTCCGTTGGTAGCGGTGAGCAGTTCTTC. It is translated as CASSSVGSGEQFF.

The chain joins TRBV19 to TRBJ1-2; 11 bases agree with TRBD1. The CDR3 contains 15 residues. Per the germline V gene, CDR1 is LNHDA and CDR2 is SQIVND (reference sequence). V trimming: 4 bases; J trimming: 3 bases; junction bases outside the gene matches: 4. CDR3 in amino acids: CASSRTGGAHYGYTF. The CDR3 bases are TGTGCCAGTAGTAGGACAGGGGGCGCCCACTATGGCTACACCTTC.

This clone has ten or more counts. The V and J genes are TRBV5-1 and TRBJ1-3, with D unresolved. Germline loops: CDR1 SGHRS, CDR2 YFSETQ. The ends were cut back, 0 bases at V and 0 bases at J, with 10 bases in the middle. The CDR3 loop spans 16 amino acids. The CDR3 DNA reads TGCGCCAGCAGCTTGGTGGGCCCTGGCTCTGGAAACACCATATATTTT. Translated: CASSLVGPGSGNTIYF.

The rearrangement joins TRBV2 to TRBJ2-7; TRBD1 matches at 8 bases. Per germline, CDR1 SNHLY and CDR2 FYNNEI. The V gene end was trimmed by 6 bases and the J gene end by 2 bases; junction bases not matched to a gene: 6. The CDR3 is made up of 14 amino acids. Written as DNA, the CDR3 is TGTGCCAGCAGGGAGTGGGGACAGGCCTACGAGCAGTACTTC. Amino acids: CASREWGQAYEQYF.

The gene calls are TRBV12-3 or TRBV12-4 and TRBJ1-5; D unresolved. This CDR3 is 13 amino acids long. The V end lost 4 bases, the J end lost 5 bases, and 9 bases lay between the germline ends. Here the CDR3 reads CASSYSTDQPQHF. As DNA, the CDR3 is TGTGCCAGCAGTTACAGCACGGATCAGCCCCAGCATTTT.

This clone appeared once. Compared with germline, one end of the junction differs, possibly owing to a read error. This rearrangement joins TRBV13 to TRBJ1-2; D remains unclear. This CDR3 spans 12 amino acids. Germline assignment: CDR1 PRHDT and CDR2 FYEKMQ (reference sequence). CDR3 in amino acids: CASSPGLREQDF. DNA for the CDR3: TGTGCCAGCAGCCCAGGTCTCCGGGAGCAAGACTTC.

The rearrangement uses TRBV27 and TRBJ1-6, with 7 nucleotides matching TRBD1. The CDR3 has 15 amino acids. The J segment lost 9 bases and the V segment lost 6 bases, leaving 11 bases of the junction unmatched. The germline CDR1 and CDR2 sequences are MNHEY and SMNVEV (reference sequence). CDR3 DNA: TGTGCCAGCAGACCTACAGGGGATCGATTTTCACCCCTCCACTTT. Protein sequence: CASRPTGDRFSPLHF.

The chain has TRBV5-1 and TRBJ1-1, with D tentatively TRBD1 (6 bases). The CDR3 loop spans 15 amino acids. V lost 2 bases to trimming and J lost 3 bases, with 14 bases between them. CDR1 SGHRS and CDR2 YFSETQ come from the germline V gene. CDR3 sequence (DNA): TGCGCCAGCAGCTTAGGGGGGGCGAAGGACACTGAAGCTTTCTTT. Translated, it gives CASSLGGAKDTEAFF.

V gene TRBV5-1 combines with J gene TRBJ2-3, with a weak D call TRBD2 (5 bases). The CDR3 totals 13 residues. The V end was cut by 4 bases, the J end by 3 bases, with 9 bases between. Germline V gene data show CDR1 as SGHRS and CDR2 as YFSETQ. The CDR3 nucleotides are TGCGCCAGCAGCCTACTAGGGACAGATACGCAGTATTTT. This codes for CASSLLGTDTQYF. Variable domain in full (rest from reference TRBV5-1 and TRBJ2-3): KAGVTQTPRYLIKTRGQQVTLSCSPISGHRSVSWYQQTPGQGLQFLFEYFSETQRNKGNFPGRFSGRQFSNSRSEMNVSTLELGDSALYLCASSLLGTDTQYFGPGTRLTVL.

V usage is TRBV5-4 and J usage is TRBJ2-5, with 7 positions matching TRBD1. The CDR3 covers 14 residues. Germline V gene data show CDR1 as SGHNT and CDR2 as YYREEE (reference sequence). V lost 3 bases to trimming and J lost 3 bases; unmatched junction nucleotides: 5. The CDR3 is CASSSPGTEETQYF. The CDR3 DNA is TGTGCCAGCAGCTCGCCCGGGACAGAAGAGACCCAGTACTTC. Based on the CDR3 plus reference TRBV5-4 and TRBJ2-5, the full variable domain is ETGVTQSPTHLIKTRGQQVTLRCSSQSGHNTVSWYQQALGQGPQFIFQYYREEENGRGNFPPRFSGLQFPNYSSELNVNALELDDSALYLCASSSPGTEETQYFGPGTRLLVL.

This chain joins TRBV13 and TRBJ2-7; weak D call: TRBD1 (5 bases). This CDR3 region has 18 residues. Germline CDR1 reads PRHDT; CDR2 reads FYEKMQ (reference sequence). Deletions cut 4 bases from V and 0 bases from J, with 22 bases between. CDR3: CASSSTPRGHSSSYEQYF. DNA for the CDR3: TGTGCCAGCAGCTCTACCCCCCGCGGACACTCGAGCTCCTACGAGCAGTACTTC. Combining the CDR3 with reference TRBV13 and TRBJ2-7 gives the whole variable domain AAGVIQSPRHLIKEKRETATLKCYPIPRHDTVYWYQQGPGQDPQFLISFYEKMQSDKGSIPDRFSAQQFSDYHSELNMSSLELGDSALYFCASSSTPRGHSSSYEQYFGPGTRLTVT.

J is TRBJ2-2 and V is TRBV7-9; 12 bases are a match to TRBD2. CDR1 is SEHNR, CDR2 FQNEAQ, per germline (reference sequence). The V and J ends lost 5 bases and 4 bases, in that order; junction bases with no gene match: 2. This CDR3 region has 15 residues. The CDR3 here is CASSPTSGGTGELFF. The CDR3 nucleotides read TGTGCCAGCAGCCCGACTAGCGGGGGCACCGGGGAGCTGTTTTTT.

This sequence joins TRBV2 and TRBJ1-2, with 7 bases that match TRBD1. V was pared by 4 bases and J by 0 bases, with 2 bases of the junction left unmatched. Looked up from germline, CDR1 is SNHLY and CDR2 is FYNNEI. The CDR3 has 14 residues. The CDR3 DNA sequence: TGTGCCAGCAGTGGGACAGGTGCTAACTATGGCTACACCTTC. It specifies CASSGTGANYGYTF.

The rearrangement links TRBV27 to TRBJ2-7; D call uncertain. Trimming shortened V by 5 bases and J by 2 bases, and 10 bases separated the two germline ends. This CDR3 is 13 amino acids long. Germline V CDR1 and CDR2: MNHEY, SMNVEV (reference sequence). The CDR3 nucleotides are TGTGCCAGCAGTCCATTCCTAGCCTACGAGCAGTACTTC. Protein: CASSPFLAYEQYF.

V and J are TRBV27 and TRBJ2-3, with 9 bases that match TRBD2. The CDR3 runs to 17 residues. The germline gives CDR1 MNHEY, CDR2 SMNVEV (reference sequence). V trimming: 3 bases; J trimming: 6 bases; junction bases outside the gene matches: 13. CDR3 residues: CASSFPGAGGQSDTQYF. The CDR3 DNA follows: TGTGCCAGCAGTTTCCCCGGGGCGGGGGGGCAGTCGGATACGCAGTATTTT.

This CDR3 reads CASSHSGTNTYEQYF. The CDR3 DNA reads TGTGCCAGCAGCCACTCCGGGACAAATACCTACGAGCAGTACTTC. The chain recombines TRBV11-2 with TRBJ2-7; perhaps TRBD1 as D (6 bases). Trimming stripped 5 bases from V and 2 bases from J, with 16 bases between. From germline, CDR1 is SGHAT and CDR2 FQNNGV. The CDR3 has 15 residues.

This chain uses TRBV11-2 with TRBJ2-3; 8 bases are shared with TRBD2. Germline V gene lookup returns CDR1 SGHAT and CDR2 FQNNGV. This CDR3 comprises 14 residues. J lost 4 bases, V lost 4 bases, and 4 bases had no gene match. CDR3 sequence reads: CASSSSGGADTQYF. In DNA form, the CDR3 reads TGTGCCAGCAGCTCGAGCGGGGGAGCAGATACGCAGTATTTT.

V usage is TRBV7-3 and J usage is TRBJ1-2; a possible D gene is TRBD1 (5 bases). Trimming left V 2 bases short and J 6 bases short, with 19 bases between. Germline CDR1 reads SGHTA; CDR2 reads FQGTGA. The CDR3 sequence is 16 residues long. CDR3 bases: TGTGCCAGCAGCTTATCCAGGGTCGAATCGTTTGATGGCTACACCTTC. Translating it yields CASSLSRVESFDGYTF.

The rearrangement uses TRBV11-2 and TRBJ2-3; tentatively, D is TRBD1 (6 bases). The CDR3 runs 13 residues. V was cut by 3 bases and J by 7 bases, with 11 bases left in between. Germline CDR1 SGHAT, CDR2 FQNNGV. Written as DNA, the CDR3 is TGTGCCAGCAGCTTTACAGGGCCGAATACGCAGTATTTT. The encoded protein is CASSFTGPNTQYF.

In nucleotides, the CDR3 is TGTGCCAGCAGTAGTAGGGGGCCCTCGGACACTGAAGCTTTCTTT. This sequence encodes CASSSRGPSDTEAFF. The chain couples TRBV28 to TRBJ1-1; 7 bases are a match to TRBD1. After removal of 5 bases from V and 3 bases from J, the junction contained 9 bases not matched to a gene. The CDR3 runs to 15 residues. Germline CDR1 MDHEN, CDR2 SYDVKM.

The rearrangement links TRBV3-1 (or the pseudogene TRBV3-2) to TRBJ2-1, with 9 bases lining up with TRBD2. The ends lost 4 bases at V and 7 bases at J; junction bases unmatched: 5. This CDR3 comprises 14 residues. Germline CDR1 reads LGHDT; CDR2 reads YNNKEL (reference sequence). The DNA of the CDR3 is TGTGCCAGCAGCCGGGGCGGGGGGGCTAATGAGCAGTTCTTC. Translation: CASSRGGGANEQFF.

The chain couples TRBV5-4 to TRBJ2-7, with 8 bases fitting TRBD1. V gave up 4 bases and J gave up 3 bases; unmatched junction bases: 3. Germline V gives CDR1 SGHNT, CDR2 YYREEE (reference sequence). CDR3 length equals 13 residues. The CDR3 is CASSRQGNYEQYF. CDR3 sequence (DNA): TGTGCCAGCAGCCGACAGGGGAACTACGAGCAGTACTTC.

The chain joins TRBV2 to TRBJ2-3; TRBD2 agrees at 14 bases. The V segment lost 6 bases and the J segment 6 bases; nucleotides outside the gene matches: 8. CDR3 size: 16 residues. Germline V gene data show CDR1 as SNHLY and CDR2 as FYNNEI. CDR3 sequence reads: CASSSGTSGGTDTQYF. The DNA of the CDR3 is TGTGCCAGCAGCTCCGGGACTAGCGGGGGTACGGATACGCAGTATTTT.

The chain is built from TRBV28 and TRBJ2-2; 8 nucleotides align to TRBD1. Trimming cost V 10 bases and J 7 bases; bases outside gene matches: 8. The CDR3 runs 13 residues. The germline V gene encodes CDR1 MDHEN and CDR2 SYDVKM. The CDR3 is CATIQGDGGELFF. The CDR3 bases are TGTGCCACTATACAGGGGGATGGCGGGGAGCTGTTTTTT.